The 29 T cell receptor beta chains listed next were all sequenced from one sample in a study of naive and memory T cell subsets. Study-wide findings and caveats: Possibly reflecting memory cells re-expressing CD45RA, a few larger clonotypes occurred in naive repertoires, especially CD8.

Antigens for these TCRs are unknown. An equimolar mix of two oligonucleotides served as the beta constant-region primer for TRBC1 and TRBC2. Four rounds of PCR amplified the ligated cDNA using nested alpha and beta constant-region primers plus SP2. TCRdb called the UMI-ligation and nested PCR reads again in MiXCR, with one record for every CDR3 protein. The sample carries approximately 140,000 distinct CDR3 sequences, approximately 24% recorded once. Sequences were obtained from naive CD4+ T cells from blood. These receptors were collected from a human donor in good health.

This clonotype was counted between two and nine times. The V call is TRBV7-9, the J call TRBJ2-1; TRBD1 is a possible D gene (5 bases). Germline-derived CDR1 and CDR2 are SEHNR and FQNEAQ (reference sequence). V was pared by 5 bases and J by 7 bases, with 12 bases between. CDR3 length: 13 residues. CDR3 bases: TGTGCCAGCAGCCCAGGGTCGCGGAATGAGCAGTTCTTC. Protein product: CASSPGSRNEQFF. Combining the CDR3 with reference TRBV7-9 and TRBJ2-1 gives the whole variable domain DTGVSQNPRHKITKRGQNVTFRCDPISEHNRLYWYRQTLGQGPEFLTYFQNEAQLEKSRLLSDRFSAERPKGSFSTLEIQRTEQGDSAMYLCASSPGSRNEQFFGPGTRLTVL.

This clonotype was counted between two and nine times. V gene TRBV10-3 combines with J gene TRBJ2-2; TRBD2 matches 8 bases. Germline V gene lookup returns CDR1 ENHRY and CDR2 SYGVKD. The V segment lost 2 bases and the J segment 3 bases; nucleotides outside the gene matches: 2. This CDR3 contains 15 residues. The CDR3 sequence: CAISETSGYTGELFF. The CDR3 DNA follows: TGTGCCATCAGTGAGACTAGCGGCTACACCGGGGAGCTGTTTTTT.

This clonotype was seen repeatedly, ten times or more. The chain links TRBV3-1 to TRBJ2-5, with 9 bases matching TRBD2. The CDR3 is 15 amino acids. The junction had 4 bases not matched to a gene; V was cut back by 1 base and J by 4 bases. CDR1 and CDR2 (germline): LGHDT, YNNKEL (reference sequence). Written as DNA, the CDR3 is TGTGCCAGCAGCCAAGGGCTAGCGGGACGAGAGACCCAGTACTTC. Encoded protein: CASSQGLAGRETQYF.

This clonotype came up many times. In DNA, the CDR3 is TGCAGTGCGAGGAAAAATCCGGGACAAGCCTACGAGCAGTACTTC. It encodes CSARKNPGQAYEQYF. The chain recombines TRBV20-1 with TRBJ2-7, with a tentative D call TRBD1 (6 bases). V was shortened by 6 bases and J by 2 bases, with 20 bases between the two germline ends. The length of the CDR3 is 15 residues. CDR1 is DFQATT and CDR2 is SNEGSKA in the germline V gene (reference sequence).

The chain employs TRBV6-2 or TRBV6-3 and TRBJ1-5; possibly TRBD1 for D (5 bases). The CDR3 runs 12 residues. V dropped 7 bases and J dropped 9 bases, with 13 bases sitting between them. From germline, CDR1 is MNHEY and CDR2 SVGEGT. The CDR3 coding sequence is TGTGCCAGCACGAGAACCGGGGGGCCCCAGCATTTT. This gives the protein CASTRTGGPQHF.

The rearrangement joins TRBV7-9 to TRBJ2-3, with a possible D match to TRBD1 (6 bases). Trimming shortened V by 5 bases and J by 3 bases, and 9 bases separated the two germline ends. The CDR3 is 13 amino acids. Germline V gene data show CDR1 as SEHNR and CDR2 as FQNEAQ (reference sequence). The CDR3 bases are TGTGCCAGCAGCCGACAGGTGACAGATACGCAGTATTTT. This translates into CASSRQVTDTQYF.

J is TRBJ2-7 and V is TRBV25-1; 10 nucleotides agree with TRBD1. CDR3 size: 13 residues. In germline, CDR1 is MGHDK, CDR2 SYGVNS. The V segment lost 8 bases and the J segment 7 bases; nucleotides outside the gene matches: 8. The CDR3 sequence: CASRGQGSREQYF. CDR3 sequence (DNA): TGTGCCAGCCGGGGACAGGGGTCTCGGGAGCAGTACTTC.

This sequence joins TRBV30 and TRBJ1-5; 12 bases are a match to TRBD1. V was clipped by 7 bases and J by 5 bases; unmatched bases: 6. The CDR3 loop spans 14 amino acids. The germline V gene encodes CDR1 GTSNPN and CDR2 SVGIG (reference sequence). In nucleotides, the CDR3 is TGTGCCTTCTCCGGGACAGGGGGCGATCAGCCCCAGCATTTT. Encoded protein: CAFSGTGGDQPQHF.

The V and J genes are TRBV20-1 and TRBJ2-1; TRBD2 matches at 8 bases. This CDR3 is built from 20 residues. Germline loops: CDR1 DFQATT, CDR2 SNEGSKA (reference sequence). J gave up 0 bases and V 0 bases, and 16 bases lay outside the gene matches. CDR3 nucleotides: TGCAGTGCTAGAGATATTACTAGCGGCAGCGCTGGTAGCTCCTACAATGAGCAGTTCTTC. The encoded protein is CSARDITSGSAGSSYNEQFF.

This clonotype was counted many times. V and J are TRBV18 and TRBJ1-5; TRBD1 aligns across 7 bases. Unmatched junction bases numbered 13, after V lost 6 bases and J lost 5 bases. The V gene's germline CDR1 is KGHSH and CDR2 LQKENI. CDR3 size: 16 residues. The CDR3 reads CASSPYRQGQYQPQHF. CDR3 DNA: TGTGCCAGCTCGCCATACCGACAGGGTCAGTATCAGCCCCAGCATTTT.

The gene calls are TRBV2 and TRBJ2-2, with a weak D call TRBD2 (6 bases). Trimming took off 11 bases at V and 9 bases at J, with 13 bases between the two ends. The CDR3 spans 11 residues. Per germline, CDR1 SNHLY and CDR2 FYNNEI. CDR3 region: CASAGLRELFF. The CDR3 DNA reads TGTGCCTCCGCGGGGCTGCGGGAGCTGTTTTTT.

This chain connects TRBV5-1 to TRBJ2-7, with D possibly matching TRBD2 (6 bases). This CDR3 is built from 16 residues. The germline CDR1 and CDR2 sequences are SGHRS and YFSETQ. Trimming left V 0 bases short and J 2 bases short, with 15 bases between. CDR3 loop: CASSLVAALKTYEQYF. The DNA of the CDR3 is TGCGCCAGCAGCTTGGTAGCGGCACTCAAAACCTACGAGCAGTACTTC.

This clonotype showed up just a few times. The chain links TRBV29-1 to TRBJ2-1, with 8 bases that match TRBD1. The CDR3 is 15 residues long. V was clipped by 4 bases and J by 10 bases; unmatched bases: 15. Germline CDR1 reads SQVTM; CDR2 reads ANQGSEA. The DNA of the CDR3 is TGCAGCGTTGCCCGTTTAGGGCAGGGGGCAAAGGAGCAGTTCTTC. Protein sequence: CSVARLGQGAKEQFF.

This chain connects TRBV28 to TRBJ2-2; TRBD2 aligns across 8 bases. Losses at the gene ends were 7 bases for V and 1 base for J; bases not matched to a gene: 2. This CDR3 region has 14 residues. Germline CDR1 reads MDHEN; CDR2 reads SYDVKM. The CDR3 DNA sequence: TGTGCCAGCATGCTAGCGGGGAACACCGGGGAGCTGTTTTTT. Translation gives CASMLAGNTGELFF.

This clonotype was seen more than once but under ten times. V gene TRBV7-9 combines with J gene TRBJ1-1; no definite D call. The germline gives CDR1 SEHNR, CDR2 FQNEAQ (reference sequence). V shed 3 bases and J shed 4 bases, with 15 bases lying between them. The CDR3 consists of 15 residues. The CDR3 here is CASSLVTGFGTEAFF. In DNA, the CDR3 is TGTGCCAGCAGCTTGGTGACGGGGTTCGGCACTGAAGCTTTCTTT.

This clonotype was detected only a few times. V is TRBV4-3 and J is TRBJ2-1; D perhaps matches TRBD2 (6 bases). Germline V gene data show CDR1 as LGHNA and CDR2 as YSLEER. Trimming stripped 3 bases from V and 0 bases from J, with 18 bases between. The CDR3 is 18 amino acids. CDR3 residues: CASSHSGARQSSYNEQFF. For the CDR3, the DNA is TGCGCCAGCAGCCACTCGGGAGCTCGCCAAAGCTCCTACAATGAGCAGTTCTTC.

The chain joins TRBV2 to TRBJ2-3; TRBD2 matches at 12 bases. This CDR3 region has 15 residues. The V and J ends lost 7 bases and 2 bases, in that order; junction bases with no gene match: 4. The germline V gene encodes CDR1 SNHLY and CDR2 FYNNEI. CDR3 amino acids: CASKRTSGITDTQYF. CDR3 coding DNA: TGTGCCAGCAAAAGGACTAGCGGGATCACAGATACGCAGTATTTT.

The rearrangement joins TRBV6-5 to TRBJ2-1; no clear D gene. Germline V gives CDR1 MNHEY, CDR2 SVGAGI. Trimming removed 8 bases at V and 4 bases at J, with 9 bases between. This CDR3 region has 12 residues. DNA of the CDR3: TGTGCCAGCGGGATGATATACAATGAGCAGTTCTTC. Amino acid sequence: CASGMIYNEQFF.

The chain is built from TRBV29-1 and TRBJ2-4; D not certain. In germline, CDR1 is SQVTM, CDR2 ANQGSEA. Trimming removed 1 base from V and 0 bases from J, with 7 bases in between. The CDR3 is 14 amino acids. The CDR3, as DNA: TGCAGCGTTGAAGGACACCTAGCCAAAAACATTCAGTACTTC. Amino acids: CSVEGHLAKNIQYF.

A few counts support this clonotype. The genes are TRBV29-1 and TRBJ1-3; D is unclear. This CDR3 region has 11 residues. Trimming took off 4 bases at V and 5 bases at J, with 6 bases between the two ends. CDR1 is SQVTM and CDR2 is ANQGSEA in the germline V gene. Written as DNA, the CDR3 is TGCAGCGTTGCCAGGCGAAACACCATATATTTT. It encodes CSVARRNTIYF.

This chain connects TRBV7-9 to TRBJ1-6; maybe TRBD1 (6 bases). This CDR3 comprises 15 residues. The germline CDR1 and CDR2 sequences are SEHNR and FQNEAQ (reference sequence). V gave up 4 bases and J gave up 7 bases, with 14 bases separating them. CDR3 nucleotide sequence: TGTGCCAGCAGCTCGTCCGGACAGTCCAATTCACCCCTCCACTTT. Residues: CASSSSGQSNSPLHF.

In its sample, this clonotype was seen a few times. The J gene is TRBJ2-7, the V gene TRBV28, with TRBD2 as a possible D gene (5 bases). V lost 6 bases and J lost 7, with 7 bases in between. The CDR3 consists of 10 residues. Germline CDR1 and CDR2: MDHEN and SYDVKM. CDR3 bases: TGTGCCAGCAGCCGAGGGGAGCAGTACTTC. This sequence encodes CASSRGEQYF.

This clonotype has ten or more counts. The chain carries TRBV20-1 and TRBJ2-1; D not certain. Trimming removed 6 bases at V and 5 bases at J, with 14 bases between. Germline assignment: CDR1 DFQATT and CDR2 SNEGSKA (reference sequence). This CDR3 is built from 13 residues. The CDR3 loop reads CSAVDPSDNEQFF. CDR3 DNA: TGCAGTGCAGTTGACCCGAGTGACAATGAGCAGTTCTTC.

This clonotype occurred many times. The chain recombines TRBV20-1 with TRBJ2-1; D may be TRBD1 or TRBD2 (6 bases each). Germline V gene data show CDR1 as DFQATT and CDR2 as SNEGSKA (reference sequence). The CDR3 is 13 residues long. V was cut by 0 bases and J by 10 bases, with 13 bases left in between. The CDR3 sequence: CSARDTGAGEQFF. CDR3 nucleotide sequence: TGCAGTGCTAGAGATACGGGGGCGGGGGAGCAGTTCTTC.

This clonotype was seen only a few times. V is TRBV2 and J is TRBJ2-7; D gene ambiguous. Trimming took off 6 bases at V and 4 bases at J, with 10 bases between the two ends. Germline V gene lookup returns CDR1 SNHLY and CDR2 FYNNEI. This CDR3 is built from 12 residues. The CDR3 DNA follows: TGTGCCAGCAGGGAACAAGAGTACGAGCAGTACTTC. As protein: CASREQEYEQYF.

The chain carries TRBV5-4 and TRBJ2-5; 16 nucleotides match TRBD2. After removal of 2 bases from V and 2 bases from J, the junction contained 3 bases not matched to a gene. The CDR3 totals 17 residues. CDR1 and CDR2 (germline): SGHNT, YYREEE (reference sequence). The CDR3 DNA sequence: TGTGCCAGCAGCTTTGGGACTAGCGGGAGGGGTCAAGAGACCCAGTACTTC. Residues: CASSFGTSGRGQETQYF.

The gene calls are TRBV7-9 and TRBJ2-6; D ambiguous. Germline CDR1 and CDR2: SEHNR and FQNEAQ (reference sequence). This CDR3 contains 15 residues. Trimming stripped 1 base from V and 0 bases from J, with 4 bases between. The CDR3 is CASSLGVSGANVLTF. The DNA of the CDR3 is TGTGCCAGCAGCTTAGGGGTCTCTGGGGCCAACGTCCTGACTTTC.

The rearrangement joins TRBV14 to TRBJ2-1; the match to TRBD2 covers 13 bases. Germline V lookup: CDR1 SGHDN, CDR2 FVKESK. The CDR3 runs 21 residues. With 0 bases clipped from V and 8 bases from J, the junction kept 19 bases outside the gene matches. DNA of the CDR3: TGTGCCAGCAGCCAAGATTATTGGCAAAGTCGGACTAGCGGGAGAAACCATGAGCAGTTCTTC. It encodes CASSQDYWQSRTSGRNHEQFF.

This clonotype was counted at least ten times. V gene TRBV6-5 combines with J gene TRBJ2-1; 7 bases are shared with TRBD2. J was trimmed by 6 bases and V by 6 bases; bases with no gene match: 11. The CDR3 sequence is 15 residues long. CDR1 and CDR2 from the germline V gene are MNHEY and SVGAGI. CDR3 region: CASSPMGEGRNEQFF. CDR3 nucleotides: TGTGCCAGCAGCCCTATGGGGGAGGGCCGCAATGAGCAGTTCTTC.